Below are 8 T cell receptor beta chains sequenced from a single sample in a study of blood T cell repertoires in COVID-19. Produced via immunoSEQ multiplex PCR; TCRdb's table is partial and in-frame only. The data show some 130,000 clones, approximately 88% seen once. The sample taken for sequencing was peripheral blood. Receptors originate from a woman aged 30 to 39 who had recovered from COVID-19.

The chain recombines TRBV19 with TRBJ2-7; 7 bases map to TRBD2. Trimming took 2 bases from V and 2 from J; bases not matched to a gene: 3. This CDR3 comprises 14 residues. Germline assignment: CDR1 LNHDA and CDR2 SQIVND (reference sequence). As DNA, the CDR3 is TGTGCCAGTAGTATATCAGCGGGGCCCTACGAGCAGTACTTC. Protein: CASSISAGPYEQYF. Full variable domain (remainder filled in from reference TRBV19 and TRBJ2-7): DGGITQSPKYLFRKEGQNVTLSCEQNLNHDAMYWYRQDPGQGLRLIYYSQIVNDFQKGDIAEGYSVSREKKESFPLTVTSAQKNPTAFYLCASSISAGPYEQYFGPGTRLTVT.

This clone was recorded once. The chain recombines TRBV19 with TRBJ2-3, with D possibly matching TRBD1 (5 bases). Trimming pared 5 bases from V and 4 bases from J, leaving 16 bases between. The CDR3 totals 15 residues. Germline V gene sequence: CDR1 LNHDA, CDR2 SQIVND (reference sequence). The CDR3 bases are TGTGCCAGTAGTTCCCGACGAAGGGGTGCAGATACGCAGTATTTT. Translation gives CASSSRRRGADTQYF.

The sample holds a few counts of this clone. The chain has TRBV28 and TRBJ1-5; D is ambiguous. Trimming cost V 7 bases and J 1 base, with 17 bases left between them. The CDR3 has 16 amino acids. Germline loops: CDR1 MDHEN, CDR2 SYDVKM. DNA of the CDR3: TGTGCCAGCAAACGCGGGGAGGGAATGAGCAATCAGCCCCAGCATTTT. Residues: CASKRGEGMSNQPQHF.

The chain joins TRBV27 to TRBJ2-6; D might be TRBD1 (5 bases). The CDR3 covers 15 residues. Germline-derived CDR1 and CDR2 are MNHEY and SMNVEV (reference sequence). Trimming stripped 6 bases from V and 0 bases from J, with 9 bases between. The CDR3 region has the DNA TGTGCCAGCAGCGACAGTGACTCTGGGGCCAACGTCCTGACTTTC. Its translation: CASSDSDSGANVLTF.

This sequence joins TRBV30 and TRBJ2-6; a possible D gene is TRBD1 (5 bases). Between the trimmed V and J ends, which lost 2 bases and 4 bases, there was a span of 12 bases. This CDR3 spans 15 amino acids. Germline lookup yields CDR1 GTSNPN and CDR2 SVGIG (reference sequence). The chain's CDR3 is CAWSRSRAGANVLTF. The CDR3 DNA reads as TGTGCCTGGAGTAGGTCCAGGGCCGGGGCCAACGTCCTGACTTTC.

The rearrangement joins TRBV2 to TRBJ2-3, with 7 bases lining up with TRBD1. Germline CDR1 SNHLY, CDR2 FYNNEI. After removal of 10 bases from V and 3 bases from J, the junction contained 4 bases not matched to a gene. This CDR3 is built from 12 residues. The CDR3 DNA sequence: TGTGCCACCGGACAGGAGACAGATACGCAGTATTTT. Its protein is CATGQETDTQYF.

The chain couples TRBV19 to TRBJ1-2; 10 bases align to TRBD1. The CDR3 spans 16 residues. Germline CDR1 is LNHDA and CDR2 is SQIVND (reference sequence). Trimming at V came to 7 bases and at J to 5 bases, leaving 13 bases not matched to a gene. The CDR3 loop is CASTKYGQGEVYGYTF. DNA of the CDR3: TGTGCCAGTACTAAATATGGACAGGGGGAAGTTTATGGCTACACCTTC.

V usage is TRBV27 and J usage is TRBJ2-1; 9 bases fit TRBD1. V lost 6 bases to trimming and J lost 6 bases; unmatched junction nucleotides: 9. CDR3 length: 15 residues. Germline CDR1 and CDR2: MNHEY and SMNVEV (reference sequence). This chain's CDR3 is CASSFRTGEGNEQFF. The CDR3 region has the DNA TGTGCCAGCAGCTTCAGGACAGGGGAAGGCAATGAGCAGTTCTTC.